This is a list of T cell receptor beta chains from one sample in a study of T cells in Graves' hyperthyroidism and ophthalmopathy. TCRdb fed the multiplex PCR reads into MiXCR, producing one record per CDR3 protein. The data show 500,000 to 650,000 distinct CDR3 sequences, 15% to 20% seen once. The source material was blood. The receptor set was obtained from a woman aged 18 to 35 with Graves' ophthalmopathy. Each CDR3 is given with its conserved first and last residue. Each record gives: clone size, D gene, J gene, V gene, CDR3 protein, CDR3 DNA. A D gene is named only where the DNA matches it firmly. Size is stated for part of the rows, as once, few or many counts, or as a class when the clone is expanded.

abundance: .; d_gene: .; j_gene: TRBJ2-6; v_gene: TRBV19; CDR3aa: CASSTYGSFSGANVLTF; CDR3nt: TGTGCCAGTAGTACCTATGGCAGCTTCTCTGGGGCCAACGTCCTGACTTTC
abundance: .; d_gene: .; j_gene: TRBJ2-7; v_gene: TRBV30; CDR3aa: CAWSVGEQYF; CDR3nt: TGTGCCTGGAGTGTTGGCGAGCAGTACTTC
abundance: .; d_gene: .; j_gene: TRBJ1-4; v_gene: TRBV11-2; CDR3aa: CASSSRNRATNEKLFF; CDR3nt: TGTGCCAGCAGCTCCCGTAACAGGGCTACTAATGAAAAACTGTTTTTT
abundance: .; d_gene: .; j_gene: TRBJ2-3; v_gene: TRBV18; CDR3aa: CASSVTPSTDTQYF; CDR3nt: TGTGCCAGCTCAGTGACTCCCAGCACAGATACGCAGTATTTT
abundance: many; d_gene: .; j_gene: TRBJ1-6; v_gene: TRBV7-3; CDR3aa: CASSLSGDSPLHF; CDR3nt: TGTGCCAGCAGCTTAAGTGGAGATTCACCCCTCCACTTT
abundance: .; d_gene: .; j_gene: TRBJ2-3; v_gene: TRBV5-5; CDR3aa: CASSLGDGTDTQYF; CDR3nt: TGTGCCAGCAGCTTGGGGGACGGCACAGATACGCAGTATTTT
abundance: .; d_gene: .; j_gene: TRBJ2-7; v_gene: TRBV7-3; CDR3aa: CASSLLSGVVDEQYF; CDR3nt: TGTGCCAGCAGCTTACTGTCAGGGGTGGTAGACGAGCAGTACTTC
abundance: .; d_gene: .; j_gene: TRBJ1-2; v_gene: TRBV7-9; CDR3aa: CASSNQGRKGYTF; CDR3nt: TGTGCCAGCAGCAACCAGGGTAGAAAGGGCTACACCTTC
abundance: many; d_gene: TRBD2; j_gene: TRBJ2-3; v_gene: TRBV9; CDR3aa: CASSTPGTSGRLGEDTQYF; CDR3nt: TGTGCCAGCAGCACACCCGGGACTAGCGGGAGGCTAGGGGAAGATACGCAGTATTTT
abundance: few; d_gene: .; j_gene: TRBJ2-7; v_gene: TRBV24-1; CDR3aa: CATKIVLYDYEQYF; CDR3nt: TGTGCCACCAAAATTGTACTATATGACTACGAGCAGTACTTC
abundance: many; d_gene: .; j_gene: TRBJ2-5; v_gene: TRBV7-3; CDR3aa: CASSPLGPETQYF; CDR3nt: TGTGCCAGCAGCCCGTTGGGTCCAGAGACCCAGTACTTC
abundance: many; d_gene: TRBD2; j_gene: TRBJ2-3; v_gene: TRBV7-3; CDR3aa: CASSRGRRGGQVDTQYF; CDR3nt: TGTGCCAGCAGCCGCGGGCGGCGGGGGGGCCAGGTAGATACGCAGTATTTT
abundance: .; d_gene: TRBD2; j_gene: TRBJ2-1; v_gene: TRBV30; CDR3aa: CAWSVISGGANEQFF; CDR3nt: TGTGCCTGGAGTGTAATTAGCGGGGGGGCCAATGAGCAGTTCTTC
abundance: .; d_gene: .; j_gene: TRBJ1-5; v_gene: TRBV19; CDR3aa: CASRVDTTSNQPQHF; CDR3nt: TGTGCCAGTAGAGTGGACACTACTAGCAATCAGCCCCAGCATTTT
abundance: few; d_gene: TRBD2; j_gene: TRBJ2-2; v_gene: TRBV15; CDR3aa: CATSPGRAGELFF; CDR3nt: TGTGCCACCAGCCCAGGGAGGGCCGGGGAGCTGTTTTTT
abundance: once; d_gene: TRBD1; j_gene: TRBJ1-1; v_gene: TRBV19; CDR3aa: CASSVTGGKNTEAFF; CDR3nt: TGTGCCAGTAGTGTGACAGGGGGCAAGAACACTGAAGCTTTCTTT
abundance: .; d_gene: TRBD2; j_gene: TRBJ2-2; v_gene: TRBV20-1; CDR3aa: CSATPPSGRNTGELFF; CDR3nt: TGCAGTGCTACTCCTCCTAGCGGGAGGAACACCGGGGAGCTGTTTTTT
abundance: .; d_gene: .; j_gene: TRBJ2-2; v_gene: TRBV19; CDR3aa: CASSPVSVTGELFF; CDR3nt: TGTGCCAGTAGCCCCGTTAGCGTCACCGGGGAGCTGTTTTTT